Listed below are T cell receptor beta chains from one sample, sequenced in a study of blood T cell repertoires in COVID-19. Method: immunoSEQ multiplex PCR; TCRdb's copy keeps in-frame clones and lacks some. The sample has about 330,000 clones; 75% to 90% are singletons. The material sequenced was PBMCs or T cells enriched from blood (not recorded which). Receptors were obtained from a man aged 25 to 40 who had recovered from COVID-19. The CDR3 runs from the conserved cysteine through the conserved F or W. Fields, in order: clone size, V gene, D gene, J gene, CDR3 protein, CDR3 DNA. A D gene is named only where the DNA matches it firmly. The size of a clone is reported for some rows only, either as once, few or many, or as a class for expanded clones.

abundance: NA
v_gene: TRBV18
d_gene: TRBD1
j_gene: TRBJ2-3
CDR3aa: CASSPRTGGTDTQYF
CDR3nt: TGTGCCAGCTCACCGAGGACAGGGGGCACAGATACGCAGTATTTT

abundance: once
v_gene: TRBV5-6
d_gene: NA
j_gene: TRBJ2-2
CDR3aa: CASSLVGSTGELFF
CDR3nt: TGTGCCAGCAGCTTGGTAGGGAGCACCGGGGAGCTGTTTTTT

abundance: NA
v_gene: TRBV27
d_gene: NA
j_gene: TRBJ2-7
CDR3aa: CASSLGDNYEQYF
CDR3nt: TGTGCCAGCAGTTTAGGTGACAACTACGAGCAGTACTTC

abundance: NA
v_gene: TRBV5-1
d_gene: NA
j_gene: TRBJ2-5
CDR3aa: CASSLAGGETQYF
CDR3nt: TGCGCCAGCAGCTTGGCCGGGGGAGAGACCCAGTACTTC

abundance: NA
v_gene: TRBV7-8
d_gene: NA
j_gene: TRBJ2-7
CDR3aa: CASSLEGKTGSYEQYF
CDR3nt: TGTGCCAGCAGCTTAGAAGGGAAAACAGGGAGTTACGAGCAGTACTTC

abundance: NA
v_gene: TRBV6-4
d_gene: NA
j_gene: TRBJ1-1
CDR3aa: CASSARDTKDEAFF
CDR3nt: TGTGCCAGCAGTGCTCGGGACACGAAAGATGAAGCTTTCTTT

abundance: NA
v_gene: TRBV6-1
d_gene: NA
j_gene: TRBJ1-5
CDR3aa: CASSDMYGPNQPQHF
CDR3nt: TGTGCCAGCAGTGATATGTATGGCCCCAATCAGCCCCAGCATTTT

abundance: NA
v_gene: TRBV2
d_gene: TRBD2
j_gene: TRBJ2-7
CDR3aa: CASSENGGLAGEEQYF
CDR3nt: TGTGCCAGCAGTGAAAATGGGGGACTAGCGGGGGAAGAGCAGTACTTC

abundance: NA
v_gene: TRBV6-2/TRBV6-3
d_gene: TRBD1
j_gene: TRBJ2-2
CDR3aa: CASSPGQEPTGELFF
CDR3nt: TGTGCCAGCAGCCCCGGACAGGAACCCACCGGGGAGCTGTTTTTT

abundance: NA
v_gene: TRBV7-8
d_gene: NA
j_gene: TRBJ1-4
CDR3aa: CASSRGRGSTNEKLFF
CDR3nt: TGTGCCAGCAGCCGGGGCAGGGGTAGCACTAATGAAAAACTGTTTTTT

abundance: NA
v_gene: TRBV11-2
d_gene: NA
j_gene: TRBJ1-1
CDR3aa: CASRGSGTEAFF
CDR3nt: TGTGCCAGTCGGGGGTCGGGGACTGAAGCTTTCTTT

abundance: NA
v_gene: TRBV15
d_gene: NA
j_gene: TRBJ1-2
CDR3aa: CATSRDTPGSYGYTF
CDR3nt: TGTGCCACCAGCAGAGACACCCCGGGGAGCTATGGCTACACCTTC

abundance: NA
v_gene: TRBV11-2
d_gene: TRBD1
j_gene: TRBJ1-4
CDR3aa: CASSSTGAELFF
CDR3nt: TGTGCCAGCAGCAGTACAGGGGCAGAACTGTTTTTT

abundance: NA
v_gene: TRBV11-2
d_gene: NA
j_gene: TRBJ2-5
CDR3aa: CASSLNSRLETQYF
CDR3nt: TGTGCCAGCAGCTTAAATTCCAGGTTGGAGACCCAGTACTTC